This is a list of T cell receptor beta chains from one sample in a study of T cell repertoires and Cas9 in healthy adults. The table came from immunoSEQ multiplex PCR; TCRdb's copy has only in-frame clones and leaves some out. This sample has approximately 15,000 clones, with 89% found just once. Sequencing was done on a sample of Tregs (CD4+, CD25+, CD127-, CD137-, CD154-) from PBMCs; culture status not recorded. Source of these receptors: a human donor in good health. Each CDR3 is given with its conserved first and last residue. Each record gives: V gene, J gene, clone size, D gene, CDR3 protein, CDR3 DNA. The D gene is left open where the match is weak. A row's size may be missing; if present it is once, few, many or a size class.

V gene: TRBV7-2
J gene: TRBJ2-7
clone size: NA
D gene: TRBD1
CDR3 protein: CASSTGQGSYEQYF
CDR3 DNA: TGTGCCAGCAGCACCGGACAGGGATCCTACGAGCAGTACTTC

V gene: TRBV19
J gene: TRBJ2-1
clone size: NA
D gene: NA
CDR3 protein: CASSNQLSSYNEQFF
CDR3 DNA: TGTGCCAGTAGTAACCAGCTCAGCTCCTACAATGAGCAGTTCTTC

V gene: TRBV2
J gene: TRBJ1-2
clone size: NA
D gene: TRBD1
CDR3 protein: CASSHTGGLFHGYTF
CDR3 DNA: TGTGCCAGCAGCCATACAGGGGGCCTTTTCCATGGCTACACCTTC

V gene: TRBV29-1
J gene: TRBJ1-1
clone size: NA
D gene: TRBD1
CDR3 protein: CSVVEGTGNTEAFF
CDR3 DNA: TGCAGCGTTGTCGAGGGGACAGGGAACACTGAAGCTTTCTTT

V gene: TRBV19
J gene: TRBJ2-3
clone size: NA
D gene: TRBD2
CDR3 protein: CASSSGGADTQYF
CDR3 DNA: TGTGCCAGTAGTAGCGGGGGGGCAGATACGCAGTATTTT

V gene: TRBV5-1
J gene: TRBJ2-2
clone size: NA
D gene: NA
CDR3 protein: CASSARQNTGELFF
CDR3 DNA: TGCGCCAGCAGCGCCAGACAGAACACCGGGGAGCTGTTTTTT

V gene: TRBV5-4
J gene: TRBJ2-5
clone size: NA
D gene: NA
CDR3 protein: CASSLVPGPQETQYF
CDR3 DNA: TGTGCCAGCAGCTTGGTCCCGGGACCCCAAGAGACCCAGTACTTC

V gene: TRBV29-1
J gene: TRBJ1-2
clone size: NA
D gene: NA
CDR3 protein: CSAGSTAGYTF
CDR3 DNA: TGCAGCGCCGGGAGCACCGCGGGCTACACCTTC

V gene: TRBV10-1
J gene: TRBJ2-4
clone size: few
D gene: NA
CDR3 protein: CASSPLRGNIQYF
CDR3 DNA: TGCGCCAGCAGCCCACTGAGGGGAAACATTCAGTACTTC

V gene: TRBV19
J gene: TRBJ1-2
clone size: once
D gene: NA
CDR3 protein: CATHPGFRDRRGYTF
CDR3 DNA: TGTGCCACCCACCCCGGGTTCCGGGACCGAAGGGGCTACACCTTC

V gene: TRBV11-3
J gene: TRBJ1-6
clone size: NA
D gene: TRBD1
CDR3 protein: CASPPQGTDSPLHF
CDR3 DNA: TGTGCCAGCCCCCCACAGGGGACGGATTCACCCCTCCACTTT

V gene: TRBV27
J gene: TRBJ1-5
clone size: NA
D gene: NA
CDR3 protein: CASRPQGSLSNQPQHF
CDR3 DNA: TGTGCCAGCAGACCTCAGGGTTCTTTAAGCAATCAGCCCCAGCATTTT

V gene: TRBV4-2
J gene: TRBJ2-2
clone size: NA
D gene: TRBD2
CDR3 protein: CASSQLAGVRRYTGELFF
CDR3 DNA: TGTGCCAGCAGCCAACTAGCGGGGGTACGGAGATACACCGGGGAGCTGTTTTTT

V gene: TRBV5-1
J gene: TRBJ1-4
clone size: NA
D gene: NA
CDR3 protein: CASSLEGRGNEKLFF
CDR3 DNA: TGCGCCAGCAGCTTGGAGGGCAGGGGAAATGAAAAACTGTTTTTT

V gene: TRBV6-5
J gene: TRBJ1-2
clone size: NA
D gene: NA
CDR3 protein: CASSLRLFMGGYTF
CDR3 DNA: TGTGCCAGCAGTCTCCGACTCTTTATGGGGGGCTACACCTTC

V gene: TRBV18
J gene: TRBJ1-5
clone size: NA
D gene: NA
CDR3 protein: CASSPRQNNQPQHF
CDR3 DNA: TGTGCCAGCTCACCCAGACAGAACAATCAGCCCCAGCATTTT

V gene: TRBV6-6
J gene: TRBJ1-5
clone size: NA
D gene: TRBD1
CDR3 protein: CASSYAGTGTNQPQHF
CDR3 DNA: TGTGCCAGCAGTTACGCCGGGACAGGGACCAATCAGCCCCAGCATTTT

V gene: TRBV5-6
J gene: TRBJ2-7
clone size: NA
D gene: TRBD1
CDR3 protein: CASSRRGQSYEQYF
CDR3 DNA: TGTGCCAGCAGCAGAAGGGGACAGTCCTACGAGCAGTACTTC

V gene: TRBV5-1
J gene: TRBJ2-1
clone size: NA
D gene: NA
CDR3 protein: CASSPLRSYNEQFF
CDR3 DNA: TGCGCCAGCAGCCCCTTAAGATCCTACAATGAGCAGTTCTTC

V gene: TRBV5-4
J gene: TRBJ2-2
clone size: NA
D gene: TRBD2
CDR3 protein: CASSLESSGGAGELFF
CDR3 DNA: TGTGCCAGCAGCTTGGAGTCTAGCGGGGGGGCCGGGGAGCTGTTTTTT